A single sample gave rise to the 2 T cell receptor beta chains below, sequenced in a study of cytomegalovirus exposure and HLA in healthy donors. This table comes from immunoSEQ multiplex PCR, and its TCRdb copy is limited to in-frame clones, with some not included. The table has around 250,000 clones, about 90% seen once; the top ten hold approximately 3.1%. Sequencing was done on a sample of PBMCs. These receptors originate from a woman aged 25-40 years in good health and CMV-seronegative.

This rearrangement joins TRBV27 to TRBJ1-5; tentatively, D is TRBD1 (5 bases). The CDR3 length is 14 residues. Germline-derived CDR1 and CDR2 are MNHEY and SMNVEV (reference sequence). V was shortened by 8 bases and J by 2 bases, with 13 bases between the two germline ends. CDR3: CASRRGMGNQPQHF. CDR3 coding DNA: TGTGCCAGCCGACGGGGGATGGGCAATCAGCCCCAGCATTTT.

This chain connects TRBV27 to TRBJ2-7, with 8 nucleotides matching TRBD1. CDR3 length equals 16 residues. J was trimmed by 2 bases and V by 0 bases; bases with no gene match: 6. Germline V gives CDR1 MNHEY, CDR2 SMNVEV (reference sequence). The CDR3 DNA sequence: TGTGCCAGCAGTTTATCTGGGGACAGGCTCACCTACGAGCAGTACTTC. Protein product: CASSLSGDRLTYEQYF.